The T cell receptor (beta chain) described here comes from a study of cytomegalovirus exposure and HLA in healthy donors. Findings of the study overall: An analysis was carried out at a later point. It showed that HLA-associated TCR beta chains were more clonally expanded than equally common non-associated chains. In a later analysis, TCR beta V- and J-gene trimming showed a link to a missense DCLRE1C variant.

This clone was picked up a small number of times. Its antigen is not known. 13 Jbeta primers and 60 Vbeta primers were used for the PCR. Original processing notes: A later analysis tallied roughly 77 million unique TCR beta chains, about 12 million of them shared. Clones were read by immunoSEQ multiplex PCR, and TCRdb kept only the in-frame ones, dropping some. The D gene and trimming were derived from the DNA, and the V and J assignments and clone size from that table. Of under 90,000 clones listed, less than 75% are singletons. The sequence was obtained from a man aged 40-50 years in good health and CMV-seropositive. The sample was PBMCs.

The CDR3 nucleotides read TGTGCCAGCAGAACACCTACAGGGGGAGACTATGGCTACACCTTC. This codes for CASRTPTGGDYGYTF. The chain recombines TRBV28 with TRBJ1-2; TRBD1 matches at 8 bases. This CDR3 has 15 residues. Looked up from germline, CDR1 is MDHEN and CDR2 is SYDVKM. The trim removed 6 bases at V and 3 bases at J, leaving 9 bases unmatched.